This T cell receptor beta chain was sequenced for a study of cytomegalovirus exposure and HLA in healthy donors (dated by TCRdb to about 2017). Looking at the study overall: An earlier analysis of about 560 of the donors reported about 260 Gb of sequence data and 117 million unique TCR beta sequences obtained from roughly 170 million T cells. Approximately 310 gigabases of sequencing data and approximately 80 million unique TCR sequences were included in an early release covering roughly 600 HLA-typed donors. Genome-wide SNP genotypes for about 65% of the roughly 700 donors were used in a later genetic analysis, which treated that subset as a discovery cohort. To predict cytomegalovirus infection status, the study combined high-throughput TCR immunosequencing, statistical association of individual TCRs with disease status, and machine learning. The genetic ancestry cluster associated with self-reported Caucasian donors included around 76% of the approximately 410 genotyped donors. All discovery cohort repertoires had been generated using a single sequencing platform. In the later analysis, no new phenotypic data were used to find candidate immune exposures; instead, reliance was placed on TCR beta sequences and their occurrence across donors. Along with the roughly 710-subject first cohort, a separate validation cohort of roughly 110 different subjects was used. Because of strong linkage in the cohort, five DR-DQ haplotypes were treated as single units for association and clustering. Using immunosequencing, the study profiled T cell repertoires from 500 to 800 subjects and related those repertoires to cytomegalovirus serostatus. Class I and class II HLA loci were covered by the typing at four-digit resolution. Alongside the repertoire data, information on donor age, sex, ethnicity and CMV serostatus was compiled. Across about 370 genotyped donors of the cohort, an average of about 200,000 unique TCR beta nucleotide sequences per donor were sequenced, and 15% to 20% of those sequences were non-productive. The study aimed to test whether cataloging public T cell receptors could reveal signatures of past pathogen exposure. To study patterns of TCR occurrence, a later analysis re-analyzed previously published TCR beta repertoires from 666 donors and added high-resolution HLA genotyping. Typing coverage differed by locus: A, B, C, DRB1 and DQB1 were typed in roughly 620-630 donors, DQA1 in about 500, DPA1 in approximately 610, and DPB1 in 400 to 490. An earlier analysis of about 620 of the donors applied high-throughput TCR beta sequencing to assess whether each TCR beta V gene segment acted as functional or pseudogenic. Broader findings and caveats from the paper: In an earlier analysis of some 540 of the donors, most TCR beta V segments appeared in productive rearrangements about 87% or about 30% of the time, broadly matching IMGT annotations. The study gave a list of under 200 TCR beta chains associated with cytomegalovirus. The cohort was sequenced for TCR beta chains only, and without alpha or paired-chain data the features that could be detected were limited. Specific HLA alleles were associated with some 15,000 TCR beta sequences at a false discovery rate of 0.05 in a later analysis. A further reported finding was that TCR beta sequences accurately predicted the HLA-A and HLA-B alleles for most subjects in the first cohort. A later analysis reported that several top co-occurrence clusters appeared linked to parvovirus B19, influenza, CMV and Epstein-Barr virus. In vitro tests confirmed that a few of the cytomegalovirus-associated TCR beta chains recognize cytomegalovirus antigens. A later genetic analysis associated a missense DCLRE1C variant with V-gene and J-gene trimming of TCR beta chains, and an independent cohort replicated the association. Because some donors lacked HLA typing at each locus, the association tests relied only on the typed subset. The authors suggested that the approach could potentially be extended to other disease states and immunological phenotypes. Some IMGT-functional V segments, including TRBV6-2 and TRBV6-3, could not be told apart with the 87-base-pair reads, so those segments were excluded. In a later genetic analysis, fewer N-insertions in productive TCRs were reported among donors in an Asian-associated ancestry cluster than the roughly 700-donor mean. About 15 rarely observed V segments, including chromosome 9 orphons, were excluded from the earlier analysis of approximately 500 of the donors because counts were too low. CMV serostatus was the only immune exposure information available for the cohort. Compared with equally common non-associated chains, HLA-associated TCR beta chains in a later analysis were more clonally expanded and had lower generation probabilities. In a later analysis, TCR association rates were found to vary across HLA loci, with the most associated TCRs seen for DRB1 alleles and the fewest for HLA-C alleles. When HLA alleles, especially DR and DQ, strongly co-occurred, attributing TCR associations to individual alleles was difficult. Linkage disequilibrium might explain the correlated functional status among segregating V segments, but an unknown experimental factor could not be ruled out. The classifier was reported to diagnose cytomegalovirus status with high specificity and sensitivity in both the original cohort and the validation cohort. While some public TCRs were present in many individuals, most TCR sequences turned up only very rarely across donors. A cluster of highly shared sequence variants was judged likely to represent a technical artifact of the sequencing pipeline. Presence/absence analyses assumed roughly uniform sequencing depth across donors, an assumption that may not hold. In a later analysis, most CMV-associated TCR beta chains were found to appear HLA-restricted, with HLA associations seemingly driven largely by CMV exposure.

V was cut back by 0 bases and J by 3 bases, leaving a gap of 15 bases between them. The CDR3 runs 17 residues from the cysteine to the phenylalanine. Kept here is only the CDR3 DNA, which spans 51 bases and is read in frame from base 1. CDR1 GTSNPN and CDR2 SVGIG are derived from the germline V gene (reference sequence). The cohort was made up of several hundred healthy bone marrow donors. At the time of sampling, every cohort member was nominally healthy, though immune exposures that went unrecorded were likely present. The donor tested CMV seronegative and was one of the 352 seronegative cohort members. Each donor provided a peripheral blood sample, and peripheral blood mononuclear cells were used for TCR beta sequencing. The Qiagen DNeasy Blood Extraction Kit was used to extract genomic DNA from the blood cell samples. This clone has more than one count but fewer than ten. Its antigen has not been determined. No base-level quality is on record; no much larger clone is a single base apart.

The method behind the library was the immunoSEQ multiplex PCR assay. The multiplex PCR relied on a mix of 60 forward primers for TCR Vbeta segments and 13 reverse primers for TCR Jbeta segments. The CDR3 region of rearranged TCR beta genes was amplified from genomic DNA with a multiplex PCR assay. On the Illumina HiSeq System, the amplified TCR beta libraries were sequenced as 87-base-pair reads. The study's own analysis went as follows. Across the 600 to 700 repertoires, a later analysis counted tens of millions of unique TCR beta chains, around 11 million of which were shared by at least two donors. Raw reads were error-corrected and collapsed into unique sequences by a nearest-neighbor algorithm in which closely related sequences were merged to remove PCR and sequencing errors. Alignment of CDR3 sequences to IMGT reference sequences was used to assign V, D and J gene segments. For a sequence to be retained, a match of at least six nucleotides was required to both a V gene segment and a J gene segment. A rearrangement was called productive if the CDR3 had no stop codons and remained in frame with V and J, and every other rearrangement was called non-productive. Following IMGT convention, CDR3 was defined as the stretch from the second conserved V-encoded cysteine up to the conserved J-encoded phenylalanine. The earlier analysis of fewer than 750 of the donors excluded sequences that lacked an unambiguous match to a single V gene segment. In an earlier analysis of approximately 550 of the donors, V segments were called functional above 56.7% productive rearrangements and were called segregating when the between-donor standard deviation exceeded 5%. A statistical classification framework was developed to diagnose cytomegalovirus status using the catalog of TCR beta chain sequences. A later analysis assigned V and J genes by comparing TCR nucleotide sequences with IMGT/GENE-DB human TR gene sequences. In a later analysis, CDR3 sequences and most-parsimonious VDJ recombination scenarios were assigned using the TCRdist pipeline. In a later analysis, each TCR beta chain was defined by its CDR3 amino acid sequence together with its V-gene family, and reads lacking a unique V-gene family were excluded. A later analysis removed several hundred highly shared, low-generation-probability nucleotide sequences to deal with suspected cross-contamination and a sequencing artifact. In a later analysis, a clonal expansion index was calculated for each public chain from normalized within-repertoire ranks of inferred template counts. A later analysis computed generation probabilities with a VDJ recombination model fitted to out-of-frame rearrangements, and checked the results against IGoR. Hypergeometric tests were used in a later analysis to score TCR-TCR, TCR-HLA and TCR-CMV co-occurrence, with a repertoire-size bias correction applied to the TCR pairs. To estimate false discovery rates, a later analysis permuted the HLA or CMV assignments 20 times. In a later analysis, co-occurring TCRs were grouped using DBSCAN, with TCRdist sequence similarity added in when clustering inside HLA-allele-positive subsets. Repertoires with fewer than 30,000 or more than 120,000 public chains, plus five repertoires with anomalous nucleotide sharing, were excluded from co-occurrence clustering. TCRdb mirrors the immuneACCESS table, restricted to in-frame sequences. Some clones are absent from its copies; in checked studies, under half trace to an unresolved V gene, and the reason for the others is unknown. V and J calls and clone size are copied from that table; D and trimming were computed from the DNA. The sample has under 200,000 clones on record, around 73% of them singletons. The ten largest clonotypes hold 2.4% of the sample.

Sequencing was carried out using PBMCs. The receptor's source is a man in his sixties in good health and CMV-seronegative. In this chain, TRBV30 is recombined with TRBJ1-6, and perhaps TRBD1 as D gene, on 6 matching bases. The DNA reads TGTGCCTGGAGTGTAGGAAGGACAGACTTCTATAATTCACCCCTCCACTTT. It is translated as CAWSVGRTDFYNSPLHF. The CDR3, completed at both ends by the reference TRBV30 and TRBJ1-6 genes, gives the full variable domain SQTIHQWPATLVQPVGSPLSLECTVEGTSNPNLYWYRQAAGRGLQLLFYSVGIGQISSEVPQNLSASRPQDRQFILSSKKLLLSDSGFYLCAWSVGRTDFYNSPLHFGNGTRLTVT.